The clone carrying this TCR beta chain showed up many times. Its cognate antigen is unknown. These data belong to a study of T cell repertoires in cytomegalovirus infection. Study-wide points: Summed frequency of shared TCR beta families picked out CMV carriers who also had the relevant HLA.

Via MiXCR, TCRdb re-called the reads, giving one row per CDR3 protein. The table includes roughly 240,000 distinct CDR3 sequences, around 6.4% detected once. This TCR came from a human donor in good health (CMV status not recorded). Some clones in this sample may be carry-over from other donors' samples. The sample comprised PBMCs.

CDR3 residues: CASSSDSNMNTEAFF. The CDR3 bases are TGTGCCAGCAGCTCGGACTCAAACATGAACACTGAAGCTTTCTTT. This rearrangement joins TRBV7-9 to TRBJ1-1; no clear D gene. Per the germline V gene, CDR1 is SEHNR and CDR2 is FQNEAQ (reference sequence). CDR3 length equals 15 residues. Trimming shortened V by 4 bases and J by 0 bases, and 12 bases separated the two germline ends.